Below are 5 T cell receptor beta chains sequenced from a single sample in a study of T cell repertoires in cytomegalovirus infection. Each CDR3 protein gets one entry after TCRdb re-called the reads with MiXCR. Of approximately 83,000 distinct CDR3 sequences in the sample, about 24% are singletons; the top ten hold roughly 50%. These receptors' targets are unknown. The specimen was CD8+ T cells from cultured PBMCs, collected from culture after CMV antigen stimulation. The receptors come from a human donor in good health (CMV status not recorded). Some clones in this sample may be carry-over from other donors' samples.

This clonotype showed up just a few times. CDR3 amino acids: CASSLTGPRYF. The CDR3 DNA sequence: TGCGCCAGCAGCTTGACAGGGCCCCGGTACTTC. This sequence joins TRBV5-1 and TRBJ2-5; tentatively, D is TRBD1 (6 bases). Germline V lookup: CDR1 SGHRS, CDR2 YFSETQ. This CDR3 has 11 amino acids. The V gene lost 1 base and the J gene lost 13 bases, with 11 bases spanning the gap.

This clonotype was counted many times. The chain links TRBV28 to TRBJ1-1, with 8 bases identical to TRBD1. The germline gives CDR1 MDHEN, CDR2 SYDVKM. J lost 4 bases, V lost 8 bases, and 12 bases had no gene match. The CDR3 runs to 15 residues. CDR3 protein: CASGRRQGARTEAFF. CDR3 DNA sequence: TGTGCCAGCGGGCGACGCCAGGGGGCTCGCACTGAAGCTTTCTTT.

The genes are TRBV7-3 and TRBJ1-5, with no clear D. Between the trimmed V and J ends, which lost 4 bases and 5 bases, there was a span of 6 bases. The CDR3 extends over 12 amino acids. Germline CDR1 SGHTA, CDR2 FQGTGA. The CDR3 reads CASSSPDQPQHF. For the CDR3, the DNA is TGTGCCAGCAGCTCTCCAGATCAGCCCCAGCATTTT.

In the case of this clonotype: Relative to the germline gene, one junction end is altered; a read error may explain this. The chain uses TRBV6-5 and TRBJ1-3; possible D gene TRBD1, 5 bases. The CDR3 is 16 amino acids. The germline V gene has CDR1 MNHEY and CDR2 SVGAGI. CDR3: CASSYSQEYSGNTMYF. The CDR3 DNA follows: TGTGCCAGCAGTTACTCACAGGAATACTCTGGAAACACCATGTATTTT.

CDR3 region: CASSPTAPGGGEQYF. The DNA for the CDR3 is TGTGCCAGCAGCCCAACTGCCCCGGGCGGTGGCGAGCAGTACTTC. The chain joins TRBV12-3 or TRBV12-4 to TRBJ2-7; D gene ambiguous. V was trimmed by 6 bases and J by 6 bases, leaving 21 bases between them. The CDR3 extends over 15 amino acids.